What follows describes a single TCR beta chain. The antigen is unknown. Sequencing was performed with immunoSEQ multiplex PCR; in TCRdb, only in-frame clones are kept and a portion is missing. The sample gives approximately 24,000 clones, approximately 91% of which show up once; 1.5% to 2.5% is in the top ten. This entry is derived from a study of graft-versus-host responses after intestinal transplantation. Points from the study as a whole: Analysis identified GvH clones in recipient marrow, with some appearing first in ileum or blood. Patients with graft-donor T cell macrochimerism had high graft-versus-host to host-versus-graft clonal ratios in allografts.

The length of the CDR3 is 15 residues. The germline V and J ends were trimmed by 2 bases and 0 bases, with 7 bases remaining between them. Germline lookup yields CDR1 LNHDA and CDR2 SQIVND (reference sequence). This receptor was identified in a human patient who received an intestinal transplant, so some T cells may come from the graft donor. The source was PBMCs, collected around 40 days after intestinal transplant. The gene calls are TRBV19 and TRBJ2-2; possibly TRBD1 for D (6 bases). CDR3 bases: TGTGCCAGTAGTATACAGGGGACGAACACCGGGGAGCTGTTTTTT. As protein: CASSIQGTNTGELFF.